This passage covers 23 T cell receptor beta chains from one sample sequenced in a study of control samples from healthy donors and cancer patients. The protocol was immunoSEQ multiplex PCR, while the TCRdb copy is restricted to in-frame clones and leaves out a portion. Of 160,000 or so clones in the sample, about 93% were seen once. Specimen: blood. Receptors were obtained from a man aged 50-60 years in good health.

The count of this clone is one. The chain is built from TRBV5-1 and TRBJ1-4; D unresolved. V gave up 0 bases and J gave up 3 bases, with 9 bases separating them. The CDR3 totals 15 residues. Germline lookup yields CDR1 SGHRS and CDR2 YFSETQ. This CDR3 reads CASSLDGVSNEKLFF. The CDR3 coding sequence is TGCGCCAGCAGCTTGGACGGGGTCTCTAATGAAAAACTGTTTTTT.

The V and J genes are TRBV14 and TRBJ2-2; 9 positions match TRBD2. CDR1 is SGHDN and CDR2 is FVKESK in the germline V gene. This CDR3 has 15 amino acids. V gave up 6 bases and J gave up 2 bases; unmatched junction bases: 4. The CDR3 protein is CASRKTSGNTGELFF. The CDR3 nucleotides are TGTGCCAGCAGGAAGACTAGCGGTAACACCGGGGAGCTGTTTTTT.

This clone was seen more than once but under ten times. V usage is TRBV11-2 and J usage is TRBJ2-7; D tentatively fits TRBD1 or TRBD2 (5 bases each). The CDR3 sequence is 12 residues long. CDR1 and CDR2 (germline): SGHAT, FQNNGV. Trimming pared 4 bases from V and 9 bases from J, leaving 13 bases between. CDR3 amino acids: CASSWTRGPQYF. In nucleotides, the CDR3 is TGTGCCAGCAGCTGGACCCGGGGCCCGCAGTACTTC.

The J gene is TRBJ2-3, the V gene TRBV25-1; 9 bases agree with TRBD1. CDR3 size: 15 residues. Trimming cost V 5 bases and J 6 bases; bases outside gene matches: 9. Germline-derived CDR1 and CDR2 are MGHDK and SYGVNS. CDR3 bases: TGTGCCAGCAGTACCGGGACAGGGTCCCGGGATACGCAGTATTTT. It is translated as CASSTGTGSRDTQYF.

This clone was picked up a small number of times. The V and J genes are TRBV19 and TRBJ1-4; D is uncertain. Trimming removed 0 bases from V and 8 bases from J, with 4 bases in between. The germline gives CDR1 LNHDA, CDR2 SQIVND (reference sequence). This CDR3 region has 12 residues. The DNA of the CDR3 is TGTGCCAGTAGTATAGAGGGGGAAAAACTGTTTTTT. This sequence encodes CASSIEGEKLFF.

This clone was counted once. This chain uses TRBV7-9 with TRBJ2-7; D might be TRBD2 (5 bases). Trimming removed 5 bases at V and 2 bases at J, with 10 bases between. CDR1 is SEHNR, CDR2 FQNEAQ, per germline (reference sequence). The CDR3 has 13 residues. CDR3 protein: CASSQRETYEQYF. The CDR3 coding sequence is TGTGCCAGCAGCCAACGGGAAACCTACGAGCAGTACTTC.

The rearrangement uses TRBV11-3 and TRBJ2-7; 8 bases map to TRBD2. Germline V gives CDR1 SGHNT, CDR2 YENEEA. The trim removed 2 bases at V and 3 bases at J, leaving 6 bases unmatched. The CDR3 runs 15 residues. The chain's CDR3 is CASSLLPGGLYEQYF. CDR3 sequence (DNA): TGTGCCAGCAGCTTACTCCCGGGAGGGCTCTACGAGCAGTACTTC.

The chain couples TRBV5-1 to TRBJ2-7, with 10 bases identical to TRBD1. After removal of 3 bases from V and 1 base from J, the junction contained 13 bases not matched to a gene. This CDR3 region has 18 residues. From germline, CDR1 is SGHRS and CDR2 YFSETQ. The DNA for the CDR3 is TGCGCCAGCAGCTCGACACGACAGGGGGCTATTCGTTCCTACGAGCAGTACTTC. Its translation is CASSSTRQGAIRSYEQYF.

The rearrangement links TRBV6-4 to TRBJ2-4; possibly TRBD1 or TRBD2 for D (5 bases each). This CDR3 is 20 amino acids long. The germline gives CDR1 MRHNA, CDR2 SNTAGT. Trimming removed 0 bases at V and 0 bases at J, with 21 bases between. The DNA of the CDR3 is TGTGCCAGCAGTGACTCGACCGTGGGACGGAGGACCCTAGCCAAAAACATTCAGTACTTC. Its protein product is CASSDSTVGRRTLAKNIQYF.

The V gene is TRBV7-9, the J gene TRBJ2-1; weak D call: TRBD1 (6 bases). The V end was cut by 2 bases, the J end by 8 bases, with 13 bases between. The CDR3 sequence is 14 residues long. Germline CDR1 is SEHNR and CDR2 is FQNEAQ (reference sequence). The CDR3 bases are TGTGCCAGCAGCTTACAGGGGAGTAGCTATGAGCAGTTCTTC. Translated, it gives CASSLQGSSYEQFF.

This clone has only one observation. The DNA of the CDR3 is TGCGCCAGCACCCAGAGTGGGCTAGCGGGAGTCACCGGGGAGCTGTTTTTT. Its protein is CASTQSGLAGVTGELFF. This rearrangement joins TRBV5-1 to TRBJ2-2; 10 positions agree with TRBD2. This CDR3 has 17 residues. The V segment lost 6 bases and the J segment 4 bases; nucleotides outside the gene matches: 12. Germline CDR1 SGHRS, CDR2 YFSETQ. The full variable domain, completed using reference TRBV5-1 and TRBJ2-2, is KAGVTQTPRYLIKTRGQQVTLSCSPISGHRSVSWYQQTPGQGLQFLFEYFSETQRNKGNFPGRFSGRQFSNSRSEMNVSTLELGDSALYLCASTQSGLAGVTGELFFGEGSRLTVL.

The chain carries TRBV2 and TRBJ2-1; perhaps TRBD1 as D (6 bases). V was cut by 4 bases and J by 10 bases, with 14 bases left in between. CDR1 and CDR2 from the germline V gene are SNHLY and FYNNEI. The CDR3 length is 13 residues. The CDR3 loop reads CASSGGGPGEQFF. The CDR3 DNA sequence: TGTGCCAGCAGTGGAGGGGGACCGGGGGAGCAGTTCTTC. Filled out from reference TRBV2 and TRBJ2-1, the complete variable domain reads EPEVTQTPSHQVTQMGQEVILRCVPISNHLYFYWYRQILGQKVEFLVSFYNNEISEKSEIFDDQFSVERPDGSNFTLKIRSTKLEDSAMYFCASSGGGPGEQFFGPGTRLTVL.

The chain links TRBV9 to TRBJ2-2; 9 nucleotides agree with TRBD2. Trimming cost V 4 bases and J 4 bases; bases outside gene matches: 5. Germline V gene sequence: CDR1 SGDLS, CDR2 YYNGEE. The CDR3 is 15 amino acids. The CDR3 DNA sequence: TGTGCCAGCAGCTCAGGACTAGCGCTCACCGGGGAGCTGTTTTTT. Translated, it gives CASSSGLALTGELFF.

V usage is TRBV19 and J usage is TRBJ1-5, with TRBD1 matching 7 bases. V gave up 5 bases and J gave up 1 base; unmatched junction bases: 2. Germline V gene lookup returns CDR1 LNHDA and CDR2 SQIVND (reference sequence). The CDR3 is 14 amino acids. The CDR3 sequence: CASSQTGSNQPQHF. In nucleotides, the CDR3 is TGTGCCAGTAGTCAGACAGGGAGCAATCAGCCCCAGCATTTT.

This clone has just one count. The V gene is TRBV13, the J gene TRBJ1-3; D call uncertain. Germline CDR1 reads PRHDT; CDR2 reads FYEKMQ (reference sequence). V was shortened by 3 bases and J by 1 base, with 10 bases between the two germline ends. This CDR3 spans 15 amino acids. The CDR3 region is CASSFRTASGNTIYF. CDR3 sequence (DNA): TGTGCCAGCAGCTTTAGGACCGCATCTGGAAACACCATATATTTT.

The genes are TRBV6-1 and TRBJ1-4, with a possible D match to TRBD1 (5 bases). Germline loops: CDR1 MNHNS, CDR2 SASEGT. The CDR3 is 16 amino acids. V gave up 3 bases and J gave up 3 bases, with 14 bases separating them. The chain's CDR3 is CASSDSAGYANEKLFF. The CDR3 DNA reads TGTGCCAGCAGTGATTCTGCAGGGTATGCTAATGAAAAACTGTTTTTT.

CDR3: CATSRGQGSLNEQFF. The CDR3 bases are TGTGCCACCAGCAGAGGACAGGGAAGTTTGAATGAGCAGTTCTTC. The rearrangement uses TRBV15 and TRBJ2-1; 7 positions match TRBD1. The V gene's germline CDR1 is LNHNV and CDR2 YYDKDF (reference sequence). V lost 1 base, J lost 7 bases, and 7 bases stayed unmatched. The CDR3 consists of 15 residues.

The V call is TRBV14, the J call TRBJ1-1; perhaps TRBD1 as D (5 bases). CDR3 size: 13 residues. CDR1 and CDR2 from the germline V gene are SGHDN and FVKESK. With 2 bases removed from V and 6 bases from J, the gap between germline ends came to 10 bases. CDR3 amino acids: CASSQFQGPEAFF. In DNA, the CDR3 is TGTGCCAGCAGCCAATTCCAGGGTCCTGAAGCTTTCTTT.

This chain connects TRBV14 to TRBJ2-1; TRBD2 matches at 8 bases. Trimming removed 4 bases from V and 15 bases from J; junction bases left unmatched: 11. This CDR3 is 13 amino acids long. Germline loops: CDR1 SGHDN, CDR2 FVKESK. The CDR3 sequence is CASSLTPGTSLFF. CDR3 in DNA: TGTGCCAGCAGCCTCACACCCGGGACTAGTCTGTTCTTC.

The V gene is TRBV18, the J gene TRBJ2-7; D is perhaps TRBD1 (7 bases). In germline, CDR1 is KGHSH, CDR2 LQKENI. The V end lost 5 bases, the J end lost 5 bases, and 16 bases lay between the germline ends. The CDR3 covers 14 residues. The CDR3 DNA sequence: TGTGCCAGCTCAGCTCAGGGGGGAAGGAACGAGCAGTACTTC. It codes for CASSAQGGRNEQYF. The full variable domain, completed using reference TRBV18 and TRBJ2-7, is NAGVMQNPRHLVRRRGQEARLRCSPMKGHSHVYWYRQLPEEGLKFMVYLQKENIIDESGMPKERFSAEFPKEGPSILRIQQVVRGDSAAYFCASSAQGGRNEQYFGPGTRLTVT.

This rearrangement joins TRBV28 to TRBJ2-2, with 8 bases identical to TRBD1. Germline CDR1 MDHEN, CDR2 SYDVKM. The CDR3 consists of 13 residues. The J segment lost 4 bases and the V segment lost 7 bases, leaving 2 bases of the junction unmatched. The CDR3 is CASITGGTGELFF. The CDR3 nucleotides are TGTGCCAGCATCACAGGGGGCACCGGGGAGCTGTTTTTT.

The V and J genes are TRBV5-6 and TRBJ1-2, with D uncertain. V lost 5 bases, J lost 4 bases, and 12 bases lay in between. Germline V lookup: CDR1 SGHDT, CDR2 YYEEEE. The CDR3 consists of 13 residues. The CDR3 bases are TGTGCCAGCAGTGTTGGCCGGGCCTATGGCTACACCTTC. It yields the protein CASSVGRAYGYTF.

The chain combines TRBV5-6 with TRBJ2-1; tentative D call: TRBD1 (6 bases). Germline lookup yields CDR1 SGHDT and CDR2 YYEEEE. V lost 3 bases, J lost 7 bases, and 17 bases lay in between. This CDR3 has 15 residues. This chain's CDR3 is CASSWDETGINEQFF. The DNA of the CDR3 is TGTGCCAGCAGCTGGGACGAAACAGGGATTAATGAGCAGTTCTTC.